This T cell receptor beta chain originates from a study of glioma-infiltrating T cells after dendritic cell vaccination. General study results and limits: Higher pretreatment TIL content predicted longer progression-free time and survival.

The sample holds one count of this clone. Its antigen remains unidentified. Germline V gene data show CDR1 as LNHNV and CDR2 as YYDKDF (reference sequence). CDR3 length: 17 residues. The junction had 3 bases not matched to a gene; V was cut back by 2 bases and J by 1 base. The PCR used 60 V beta and 13 J beta primers. Some clones are missing from TCRdb's copy, which holds only in-frame ones; the method was immunoSEQ multiplex PCR. The table shows 65,000 to 90,000 clones, with approximately 80% occurring only once. Patients had residual fresh-frozen tumor tissue and more than two years of survival data.

This specimen was blood, taken before dendritic cell vaccination. This TCR was sampled from a human donor with glioblastoma. The chain uses TRBV15 and TRBJ2-2; 11 positions agree with TRBD2. The CDR3 loop reads CATSRSGLAGNTGELFF. The CDR3 DNA sequence: TGTGCCACCAGCAGATCCGGACTAGCGGGGAACACCGGGGAGCTGTTTTTT.